Below, 27 T cell receptor beta chains from the same sample are listed, as sequenced in a study of Ad26.COV2.S vaccination and SARS-CoV-2 variants. Generated by immunoSEQ multiplex PCR, the TCRdb table keeps only in-frame clones and is missing some. Found here are about 460,000 clones, roughly nine tenths of them singletons; the top ten hold under 2%. This sample's treatment: some 20 received Ad26.COV2.S at low or high dose, single or two shots; five or six received placebo; per-sample allocation not given. Samples were taken on day 63 after the first vaccine or placebo injection. Source: peripheral blood, taken in a trial of Ad26.COV2.S vaccine versus placebo. These TCRs come from a person between 18 and 59 years old who received the Ad26.COV2.S COVID-19 vaccine or a placebo.

The chain links TRBV1 to TRBJ1-6. TRBV1 is designated a pseudogene. The CDR3 loop spans 15 amino acids. The CDR3 region has the DNA TGCACCACCCTGGGGGGAGGGCAGAGAAATTCACCCCTCCACTTT. It translates to CTTLGGGQRNSPLHF.

The rearrangement joins TRBV7-3 to TRBJ2-2, with 7 bases lining up with TRBD1. In germline, CDR1 is SGHTA, CDR2 FQGTGA. After removal of 5 bases from V and 2 bases from J, the junction contained 5 bases not matched to a gene. This CDR3 comprises 15 residues. The CDR3 reads CASSPGQLNTGELFF. The DNA for the CDR3 is TGTGCCAGCAGCCCGGGACAGCTAAACACCGGGGAGCTGTTTTTT.

The rearrangement joins TRBV5-1 to TRBJ1-1; D gene uncertain. CDR1 SGHRS and CDR2 YFSETQ come from the germline V gene. This CDR3 has 13 amino acids. V was cut by 5 bases and J by 0 bases, with 8 bases left in between. The CDR3 DNA follows: TGCGCCAGCAGGGAGGCGATGAACACTGAAGCTTTCTTT. Translated, it gives CASREAMNTEAFF.

The chain carries TRBV29-1 and TRBJ2-1; 8 nucleotides agree with TRBD2. Germline V gives CDR1 SQVTM, CDR2 ANQGSEA. This CDR3 has 14 amino acids. The ends lost 6 bases at V and 2 bases at J; junction bases unmatched: 6. CDR3 DNA: TGCAGCGTCCGGAATAGCGGGGCCTACAATGAGCAGTTCTTC. The encoded protein is CSVRNSGAYNEQFF.

The chain has TRBV28 and TRBJ2-7; 8 bases match TRBD2. The germline gives CDR1 MDHEN, CDR2 SYDVKM. Trimming at V came to 11 bases and at J to 6 bases, leaving 9 bases not matched to a gene. The CDR3 covers 12 residues. CDR3 sequence: CAAQLAGREQYF. The CDR3 nucleotides are TGTGCCGCCCAGTTAGCGGGGCGCGAGCAGTACTTC.

The J gene is TRBJ2-1, the V gene TRBV2; the match to TRBD2 covers 10 bases. The CDR3 runs to 14 residues. CDR1 and CDR2 (germline): SNHLY, FYNNEI. The ends lost 6 bases at V and 5 bases at J; junction bases unmatched: 4. The CDR3 here is CASRGLAADNEQFF. The CDR3 region has the DNA TGTGCCAGCAGAGGACTAGCGGCCGACAATGAGCAGTTCTTC.

The rearrangement joins TRBV28 to TRBJ2-5; D call uncertain. Germline V gene lookup returns CDR1 MDHEN and CDR2 SYDVKM. There are 13 residues in the CDR3. V was pared by 5 bases and J by 9 bases, with 16 bases between. The CDR3, as DNA: TGTGCCAGCAGTCAGAACCCTAGTGGGTCCCAGTACTTC. Protein sequence: CASSQNPSGSQYF.

The chain links TRBV28 to TRBJ1-5, with D possibly TRBD1 on 5 matching bases. Germline CDR1 is MDHEN and CDR2 is SYDVKM. V dropped 5 bases and J dropped 0 bases, with 14 bases sitting between them. CDR3 length: 16 residues. CDR3 sequence (DNA): TGTGCCAGCAGTCTCCGAGGGGTATATAGCAATCAGCCCCAGCATTTT. Protein product: CASSLRGVYSNQPQHF.

The chain employs TRBV15 and TRBJ1-2, with 9 positions matching TRBD1. The junction had 14 bases not matched to a gene; V was cut back by 8 bases and J by 1 base. From germline, CDR1 is LNHNV and CDR2 YYDKDF (reference sequence). The CDR3 covers 17 residues. The CDR3 nucleotides read TGTGCCACCGTACTGATATCGGGACAGGGACTTAACTATGGCTACACCTTC. This codes for CATVLISGQGLNYGYTF.

The V gene is TRBV28, the J gene TRBJ2-7, with D uncertain. Germline V CDR1 and CDR2: MDHEN, SYDVKM. This CDR3 comprises 18 residues. V was cut by 5 bases and J by 0 bases, with 23 bases left in between. The CDR3, as DNA: TGTGCCAGCAGTCATACCCCCACCTGGACGGTTAGCTCCTACGAGCAGTACTTC. Translated: CASSHTPTWTVSSYEQYF.

The chain couples TRBV4-2 to TRBJ2-7; maybe TRBD1 (5 bases). Trimming left V 5 bases short and J 3 bases short, with 14 bases between. The V gene's germline CDR1 is LGHNA and CDR2 YNFKEQ. The length of the CDR3 is 14 residues. CDR3 sequence: CASSIDRMIYEQYF. In DNA, the CDR3 is TGTGCCAGCAGCATAGACAGAATGATCTACGAGCAGTACTTC.

The rearrangement joins TRBV5-6 to TRBJ2-1; tentatively, D is TRBD1 (6 bases). The germline V gene encodes CDR1 SGHDT and CDR2 YYEEEE. This CDR3 contains 14 residues. V was trimmed by 5 bases and J by 3 bases, leaving 12 bases between them. The CDR3 DNA reads TGTGCCAGCAGATATACAGGGAACTACAATGAGCAGTTCTTC. Translation gives CASRYTGNYNEQFF.

This chain uses TRBV12-3 or TRBV12-4 with TRBJ1-5; D remains ambiguous. Trimming stripped 6 bases from V and 7 bases from J, with 10 bases between. CDR3 length: 12 residues. CDR3 DNA: TGTGCCAGCAGCTCCAGTTGGCAGCCCCAGCATTTT. It specifies CASSSSWQPQHF.

This rearrangement joins TRBV6-1 to TRBJ1-2; unclear D gene. With 0 bases removed from V and 3 bases from J, the gap between germline ends came to 8 bases. The CDR3 is 14 residues long. The germline V gene encodes CDR1 MNHNS and CDR2 SASEGT. The CDR3 DNA reads as TGTGCCAGCAGTGAAGCTTCGGCGGACTATGGCTACACCTTC. As protein: CASSEASADYGYTF.

The V and J genes are TRBV5-1 and TRBJ2-3; 15 bases fit TRBD2. CDR1 is SGHRS and CDR2 is YFSETQ in the germline V gene. J was trimmed by 4 bases and V by 0 bases; bases with no gene match: 3. This CDR3 comprises 17 residues. The CDR3 region has the DNA TGCGCCAGCAGCTTGGGGACTAGCGGGGGGGCGGCAGATACGCAGTATTTT. It yields the protein CASSLGTSGGAADTQYF.

This chain links TRBV7-6 with TRBJ1-4, with a possible D match to TRBD1 (5 bases). This CDR3 is 14 amino acids long. Trimming left V 2 bases short and J 7 bases short, with 11 bases between. In germline, CDR1 is SGHVS, CDR2 FNYEAQ. The CDR3 reads CASSLSRAGEKLFF. The CDR3 DNA is TGTGCCAGCAGCTTAAGCAGGGCCGGTGAAAAACTGTTTTTT. Combining the CDR3 with reference TRBV7-6 and TRBJ1-4 gives the whole variable domain GAGVSQSPRYKVTKRGQDVALRCDPISGHVSLYWYRQALGQGPEFLTYFNYEAQQDKSGLPNDRFSAERPEGSISTLTIQRTEQRDSAMYRCASSLSRAGEKLFFGSGTQLSVL.

The chain joins TRBV7-9 to TRBJ2-1; D is possibly TRBD2 (7 bases). The CDR3 consists of 16 residues. The germline CDR1 and CDR2 sequences are SEHNR and FQNEAQ (reference sequence). V was clipped by 7 bases and J by 6 bases, with 22 bases between them. The CDR3 sequence: CASTPSGGRSGNEQFF. The DNA for the CDR3 is TGTGCCAGCACCCCCTCGGGGGGCCGCAGTGGCAATGAGCAGTTCTTC.

V usage is TRBV7-2 and J usage is TRBJ2-6, with a possible D match to TRBD1 (5 bases). Germline V CDR1 and CDR2: SGHTA, FQGNSA. The CDR3 extends over 15 amino acids. Between the trimmed V and J ends, which lost 5 bases and 1 base, there was a span of 9 bases. CDR3 loop: CASSSRDSGANVLTF. The CDR3 DNA follows: TGTGCCAGCAGCAGCAGGGATTCTGGGGCCAACGTCCTGACTTTC.

The rearrangement joins TRBV9 to TRBJ2-1; perhaps TRBD2 as D (6 bases). Trimming stripped 4 bases from V and 1 base from J, with 18 bases between. The CDR3 has 17 amino acids. Germline V gene data show CDR1 as SGDLS and CDR2 as YYNGEE. In DNA, the CDR3 is TGTGCCAGCAGCTCCGGAGTTGTACTAGCATCCTACAATGAGCAGTTCTTC. This translates into CASSSGVVLASYNEQFF.

This clone was counted many times. The J gene is TRBJ2-7, the V gene TRBV3-1 (or the pseudogene TRBV3-2), with a possible D match to TRBD1 (5 bases). Trimming pared 1 base from V and 6 bases from J, leaving 16 bases between. Germline assignment: CDR1 LGHDT and CDR2 YNNKEL (reference sequence). The CDR3 sequence is 15 residues long. The CDR3 DNA reads as TGTGCCAGCAGCCAAGTTCCCCAGGGTGAATGCGAGCAGTACTTC. Translation: CASSQVPQGECEQYF.

The chain joins TRBV4-1 to TRBJ2-1; D is ambiguous. V gave up 4 bases and J gave up 0 bases, with 4 bases separating them. From germline, CDR1 is MGHRA and CDR2 YSYEKL. The CDR3 runs 13 residues. CDR3 amino acids: CASSPLSYNEQFF. CDR3 bases: TGCGCCAGCAGCCCTCTCTCCTACAATGAGCAGTTCTTC.

There are a few counts of this clone. Within the sample, other DNA sequences also encode this same CDR3. The J gene is TRBJ1-6, the V gene TRBV27; unclear D gene. Deletions cut 7 bases from V and 0 bases from J, with 4 bases between. From germline, CDR1 is MNHEY and CDR2 SMNVEV (reference sequence). The CDR3 consists of 13 residues. The CDR3 nucleotides read TGTGCCAGCAAGAGCTCCTATAATTCACCCCTCCACTTT. Translated, it gives CASKSSYNSPLHF.

The V and J genes are TRBV5-5 and TRBJ1-6; 8 bases line up with TRBD1. Germline CDR1 SGHKS, CDR2 YYEKEE (reference sequence). CDR3 size: 17 residues. V dropped 3 bases and J dropped 9; count of bases not matched to a gene: 14. CDR3: CASSSQLAGGVGSPLHF. CDR3 DNA sequence: TGTGCCAGCAGCTCCCAATTGGCAGGGGGCGTCGGTTCACCCCTCCACTTT.

Written as DNA, the CDR3 is TGCGCCAGCAGCCAAGGGGGACAGGGGGCGATTCAGCCCCAGCATTTT. This sequence encodes CASSQGGQGAIQPQHF. The V and J genes are TRBV4-1 and TRBJ1-5; 12 bases agree with TRBD1. This CDR3 has 16 residues. Germline-derived CDR1 and CDR2 are MGHRA and YSYEKL. J lost 6 bases, V lost 1 base, and 4 bases had no gene match.

The chain is built from TRBV7-6 and TRBJ2-5; TRBD2 matches 13 bases. V lost 1 base to trimming and J lost 2 bases; unmatched junction nucleotides: 1. Germline CDR1 is SGHVS and CDR2 is FNYEAQ. The CDR3 consists of 16 residues. The CDR3, as DNA: TGTGCCAGCAGCTTAGGGGGACTAGCGGGGCAAGAGACCCAGTACTTC. This gives the protein CASSLGGLAGQETQYF.

This clone was found once. The V and J genes are TRBV19 and TRBJ1-2; D may be TRBD1 (6 bases). The germline gives CDR1 LNHDA, CDR2 SQIVND (reference sequence). This CDR3 contains 17 residues. Trimming shortened V by 3 bases and J by 3 bases, and 20 bases separated the two germline ends. In nucleotides, the CDR3 is TGTGCCAGTAGTATGAAGCCAGGGGTCGACCCTTACTATGGCTACACCTTC. It codes for CASSMKPGVDPYYGYTF.

The V call is TRBV15, the J call TRBJ1-1; D is uncertain. This CDR3 is 13 amino acids long. V shed 2 bases and J shed 3 bases, with 7 bases lying between them. Germline CDR1 LNHNV, CDR2 YYDKDF (reference sequence). The CDR3 reads CATSRWVDTEAFF. In DNA, the CDR3 is TGTGCCACCAGCAGATGGGTTGACACTGAAGCTTTCTTT.